These 6 T cell receptor beta chains came from one sample sequenced in a study of shared clonotypes between healthy human individuals. The method was immunoSEQ multiplex PCR; TCRdb's version includes in-frame clones alone and lacks a portion of them. This table has some 2 million clones, about 95% appearing once. Naive-designated CD8 cells lacked CD45RO, were positively enriched for CCR7, and omitted terminally differentiated effector memory CD45RA+ cells. Sequenced sample: naive CD8+ T cells sorted from blood. The receptors were sampled from a young man in good health.

J is TRBJ2-7 and V is TRBV5-4; the match to TRBD2 covers 13 bases. CDR1 is SGHNT, CDR2 YYREEE, per germline (reference sequence). The J segment lost 2 bases and the V segment lost 4 bases, leaving 6 bases of the junction unmatched. The CDR3 is 16 residues long. The CDR3 reads CASSPGLAGNPYEQYF. DNA for the CDR3: TGTGCCAGCAGCCCGGGACTAGCGGGAAATCCCTACGAGCAGTACTTC.

The count of this clone is one. In this CDR3 the conserved last residue, phenylalanine or tryptophan, is missing, so a read error is likely. The DNA is omitted, as the CDR3 cannot be located on it reliably, and the CDR3 follows TCRdb's listing. CDR3 sequence: CASSLSGIQSL. This sequence joins TRBV7-9 and TRBJ1-2. The CDR3 totals 11 residues, both ends included. Looked up from germline, CDR1 is SEHNR and CDR2 is FQNEAQ (reference sequence).

This clone has a single count. This rearrangement joins TRBV18 to TRBJ1-1; D gene unclear. This CDR3 is built from 15 residues. The V end was cut by 3 bases, the J end by 3 bases, with 14 bases between. Germline V gene sequence: CDR1 KGHSH, CDR2 LQKENI. The CDR3 DNA follows: TGTGCCAGCTCACCGGGAGGGTTAGCGGACACTGAAGCTTTCTTT. As protein: CASSPGGLADTEAFF.

The chain links TRBV2 to TRBJ2-2, with TRBD1 matching 7 bases. CDR1 is SNHLY and CDR2 is FYNNEI in the germline V gene. Losses at the gene ends were 8 bases for V and 1 base for J; bases not matched to a gene: 16. This CDR3 is 18 amino acids long. The DNA for the CDR3 is TGTGCCAGCCTACAGGGGTCGCTCCCAACTCTGAACACCGGGGAGCTGTTTTTT. Residues: CASLQGSLPTLNTGELFF.

V gene TRBV5-6 combines with J gene TRBJ2-7, with D possibly matching TRBD2 (6 bases). CDR1 is SGHDT and CDR2 is YYEEEE in the germline V gene. V was pared by 3 bases and J by 1 base, with 11 bases between. The CDR3 length is 14 residues. CDR3 residues: CASSWATSSYEQYF. As DNA, the CDR3 is TGTGCCAGCAGCTGGGCGACTAGTTCCTACGAGCAGTACTTC.

This chain connects TRBV10-2 to TRBJ2-5; D is undetermined. The CDR3 covers 15 residues. Germline V gene lookup returns CDR1 WSHSY and CDR2 SAAADI. Trimming shortened V by 1 base and J by 0 bases, and 9 bases separated the two germline ends. The CDR3 here is CASSELGWDQETQYF. The CDR3 bases are TGCGCCAGCAGTGAGTTAGGCTGGGACCAAGAGACCCAGTACTTC.